These 10 T cell receptor beta chains were all obtained from the same sample, sequenced in a study of beta chain features in type 1 diabetes listed by TCRdb under 2018. Paper-wide results and their limitations: A moderate but significant shortening of TCRB CDR3 length was observed in type 1 diabetes patients in all four CD4+ subsets.

These receptors' targets are unknown. Libraries were built with the immunoSEQ multiplex PCR assay. The entire isolated RNA was reverse transcribed using the High Capacity cDNA Reverse Transcription Kit, and thus expressed TCRB transcripts were sequenced. Entries here come from immuneACCESS through TCRdb and include only in-frame sequences with V and J called. Some clones fail to appear in such tables; in the studies checked, an unresolved V gene covers under half of the shortfall, and the cause of the remainder is unknown. In all, the sample holds 250,000 to 350,000 clones, and approximately 15% of those were seen once. Jointly, the top ten make up under 0.02% of the sample. Sequences were obtained from naive CD4+ T cells from blood. In the paper's terms, the cell subset or site label means: true naive CD4+ T cells. Every receptor here comes from a man aged 25 to 40 with type 1 diabetes.

The gene calls are TRBV9 and TRBJ2-1; 9 bases align to TRBD2. The CDR3 spans 15 residues. Germline values: CDR1 SGDLS, CDR2 YYNGEE. V lost 4 bases, J lost 8 bases, and 10 bases stayed unmatched. The CDR3: CASSLGGRGMDEQFF. CDR3 nucleotide sequence: TGTGCCAGCAGCCTCGGCGGGAGGGGTATGGATGAGCAGTTCTTC.

This clone occurred a few times. V and J are TRBV5-1 and TRBJ2-7, with 9 positions matching TRBD2. Germline V gene lookup returns CDR1 SGHRS and CDR2 YFSETQ. The J segment lost 2 bases and the V segment lost 5 bases, leaving 11 bases of the junction unmatched. The length of the CDR3 is 16 residues. In nucleotides, the CDR3 is TGCGCCAGCAGGGAAGATTCGCGACTAGCGGCCTACGAGCAGTACTTC. This codes for CASREDSRLAAYEQYF.

The gene calls are TRBV5-6 and TRBJ1-2, with 7 positions matching TRBD1. J lost 8 bases, V lost 4 bases, and 5 bases had no gene match. The CDR3 totals 12 residues. Germline CDR1 SGHDT, CDR2 YYEEEE. CDR3 region: CASSRTGWGYTF. The CDR3 region has the DNA TGTGCCAGCAGCCGGACAGGATGGGGCTACACCTTC. The complete variable domain, with remaining parts taken from reference TRBV5-6 and TRBJ1-2, reads DAGVTQSPTHLIKTRGQQVTLRCSPKSGHDTVSWYQQALGQGPQFIFQYYEEEERQRGNFPDRFSGHQFPNYSSELNVNALLLGDSALYLCASSRTGWGYTFGSGTRLTVV.

Notes on this clone: Other DNA sequences in this specimen translate into the identical CDR3. The chain is built from TRBV20-1 and TRBJ1-1; D not resolved. The CDR3 sequence is 11 residues long. V lost 5 bases to trimming and J lost 1 base, with 5 bases between them. Germline values: CDR1 DFQATT, CDR2 SNEGSKA (reference sequence). This CDR3 is CSARENTEAFF. CDR3 nucleotide sequence: TGCAGTGCTCGCGAGAACACTGAAGCTTTCTTT.

For the CDR3, the DNA is TGTGCCAGCAGCAACCCAGCAGGGGGTAGGACCTACAATGAGCAGTTCTTC. Its translation: CASSNPAGGRTYNEQFF. This chain links TRBV7-9 with TRBJ2-1, with 7 bases that match TRBD1. Germline values: CDR1 SEHNR, CDR2 FQNEAQ (reference sequence). This CDR3 is built from 17 residues. V lost 5 bases, J lost 2 bases, and 12 bases stayed unmatched.

This clone appeared a few times. V usage is TRBV7-9 and J usage is TRBJ2-1; 9 nucleotides match TRBD2. Losses at the gene ends were 5 bases for V and 9 bases for J; bases not matched to a gene: 8. CDR1 and CDR2 from the germline V gene are SEHNR and FQNEAQ (reference sequence). This CDR3 spans 14 amino acids. In DNA form, the CDR3 reads TGTGCCAGCAGCCAGAGCGGGAGGACGTCTGAGCAGTTCTTC. Amino acids: CASSQSGRTSEQFF.

The genes are TRBV11-2 and TRBJ2-5; TRBD1 might be the D (6 bases). The CDR3 contains 14 residues. Trimming shortened V by 7 bases and J by 2 bases, and 14 bases separated the two germline ends. The germline CDR1 and CDR2 sequences are SGHAT and FQNNGV. In DNA, the CDR3 is TGTGCCAGCAACGAGGGGACAATACAAGAGACCCAGTACTTC. Protein sequence: CASNEGTIQETQYF.

With respect to this clone: The same CDR3 can be traced to other DNA sequences in this sample. CDR3 protein: CSASRGTEAFF. In DNA, the CDR3 is TGCAGTGCTAGCAGGGGCACTGAAGCTTTCTTT. The V and J genes are TRBV20-1 and TRBJ1-1, with TRBD1 as a possible D gene (6 bases). The ends were cut back, 3 bases at V and 4 bases at J, with 6 bases in the middle. Germline lookup yields CDR1 DFQATT and CDR2 SNEGSKA (reference sequence). The CDR3 spans 11 residues.

This sequence joins TRBV5-6 and TRBJ1-3, with D maybe TRBD1 (5 bases). CDR3 length: 17 amino acids. Germline CDR1 and CDR2: SGHDT and YYEEEE. Trimming cost V 3 bases and J 5 bases, with 21 bases left between them. The CDR3 is CASSWGLTETLRNTIYF. The CDR3 DNA follows: TGTGCCAGCAGCTGGGGCCTTACAGAGACTCTGCGAAACACCATATATTTT.

This clone showed up just a few times. This sequence joins TRBV4-3 and TRBJ2-5, with D possibly being TRBD1 (5 bases). The CDR3 runs 13 residues. V lost 1 base and J lost 6, with 9 bases in between. Germline V gives CDR1 LGHNA, CDR2 YSLEER. CDR3 coding DNA: TGCGCCAGCAGCCAAGGGGGCGGAAAGACCCAGTACTTC. Encoded protein: CASSQGGGKTQYF.